Listed below are T cell receptor beta chains from one sample, sequenced in a study of blood T cell repertoires in COVID-19. Repertoires were generated with immunoSEQ multiplex PCR, while TCRdb's copy carries only in-frame clones and drops some. The repertoire has about 37,000 clones, approximately 87% of them found once; the top ten carry 40% to 45%. Sequencing used peripheral blood. The receptors here all came from a human donor in a cohort sampled during active COVID-19. Both conserved end residues are part of each CDR3. A D gene is named only where the DNA matches it firmly. Size tells how often a clone was seen (once, few, many) or the class of an expanded clone, and some rows leave it out.

j_call d_call clone_size v_call cdr3_aa cdr3_nt
TRBJ2-3 . . TRBV27 CASSLKWGRTDTQYF TGTGCCAGCAGTTTAAAGTGGGGCCGCACAGATACGCAGTATTTT
TRBJ2-2 . . TRBV4-3 CASSQGMSNTGELFF TGCGCCAGCAGCCAGGGCATGTCGAACACCGGGGAGCTGTTTTTT
TRBJ2-7 . . TRBV6-1 CASSEWDNYEQYF TGTGCCAGCAGTGAATGGGACAACTACGAGCAGTACTTC
TRBJ2-3 TRBD1 once TRBV28 CASSPSGTGFLSWYF TGTGCCAGCAGCCCGTCCGGGACAGGGTTCCTTTCCTGGTATTTT
TRBJ2-1 . . TRBV28 CASSLGRQQSYNEQFF TGTGCCAGCAGTTTGGGTCGACAGCAATCCTACAATGAGCAGTTCTTC
TRBJ2-1 . . TRBV11-3 CASSLGTPGEQFF TGTGCCAGCAGCTTGGGCACACCGGGGGAGCAGTTCTTC
TRBJ1-3 TRBD1 . TRBV10-3 CAISDREGAAGNTIYF TGTGCCATCAGTGATCGGGAGGGGGCGGCAGGAAACACCATATATTTT
TRBJ1-1 TRBD1 . TRBV7-9 CASTPGTANTEAFF TGTGCCAGCACACCCGGGACAGCGAACACTGAAGCTTTCTTT
TRBJ1-5 . once TRBV6-5 CASSIQGRDQPQHF TGTGCCAGCAGTATTCAGGGCCGGGATCAGCCCCAGCATTTT
TRBJ2-3 TRBD2 . TRBV5-1 CASSQGLASTDTQYF TGCGCCAGCAGCCAGGGACTAGCTAGCACAGATACGCAGTATTTT
TRBJ2-5 . . TRBV19 CASSIVWGTGLGETQYF TGTGCCAGTAGTATAGTGTGGGGTACGGGGTTAGGAGAGACCCAGTACTTC
TRBJ1-5 TRBD1 . TRBV9 CASSQTGYQPQHF TGTGCCAGCAGCCAGACAGGGTATCAGCCCCAGCATTTT
TRBJ1-2 . . TRBV7-3 CASSLGAEEATF TGTGCCAGCAGCTTGGGGGCCGAGGAAGCTACCTTC
TRBJ2-3 TRBD2 once TRBV5-1 CASSLEGRAAIGTDTQYF TGCGCCAGCAGCTTGGAAGGGAGGGCGGCTATTGGCACAGATACGCAGTATTTT
TRBJ2-2 . . TRBV12-5 CASGLVYGKRLFF TGTGCTAGTGGTTTGGTATACGGGAAGCGCCTGTTTTTT
TRBJ2-1 . . TRBV18 CASSLGGAGSYNEQFF TGTGCCAGCTCACTTGGTGGGGCGGGATCCTACAATGAGCAGTTCTTC
TRBJ2-3 . . TRBV5-5 CASSLPLAATDTQYF TGTGCCAGCAGCTTGCCCTTAGCGGCCACAGATACGCAGTATTTT
TRBJ2-1 . few TRBV11-2 CASSLLTGRTYNEQFF TGTGCCAGCAGCCTACTGACAGGGAGGACCTACAATGAGCAGTTCTTC
TRBJ1-1 . . TRBV5-8 CASSLSFF TGTGCCAGCAGCTTGTCGTTCTTT
TRBJ1-2 . . TRBV11-1 CASSLRQDYGYTF TGTGCCAGCAGCCTTAGACAGGACTATGGCTACACCTTC
TRBJ1-2 . . TRBV4-3 CASSQDQSQAGYTF TGCGCCAGCAGCCAAGATCAATCCCAGGCCGGCTACACCTTC
TRBJ2-5 . once TRBV7-9 CASSWNSAAQETQYF TGTGCCAGCAGCTGGAATAGCGCGGCCCAAGAGACCCAGTACTTC
TRBJ2-2 TRBD1 . TRBV10-3 CAISEGQGSGELFF TGTGCCATCAGTGAGGGACAGGGGTCCGGGGAGCTGTTTTTT
TRBJ2-4 . . TRBV4-1 CASSQPTVRRAKNIQYF TGCGCCAGCAGCCAACCGACAGTTAGACGAGCCAAAAACATTCAGTACTTC
TRBJ2-7 TRBD1 . TRBV18 CASSVGDRGTYEQYF TGTGCCAGCTCCGTTGGGGACAGGGGAACCTACGAGCAGTACTTC
TRBJ1-3 . . TRBV6-1 CASSEQGTGNTIYF TGTGCCAGCAGTGAACAGGGGACTGGAAACACCATATATTTT